This T cell receptor (beta chain) was captured by sequencing in a study of blood T cell repertoires in COVID-19. About the research overall: Samples came from the United States, Italy and Spain, spanning acute and convalescent COVID-19.

Some clones are missing from TCRdb's copy, which holds only in-frame ones; the method was immunoSEQ multiplex PCR. The sample consists of more than 45,000 clones, 70% to 90% of them appearing once. Germline values: CDR1 SGDLS, CDR2 YYNGEE. Trimming removed 2 bases from V and 7 bases from J; junction bases left unmatched: 7. The CDR3 is 15 amino acids. V is TRBV9 and J is TRBJ2-7; 12 nucleotides line up with TRBD1. Sequenced: peripheral blood. The sequence was obtained from a woman in her sixties or seventies with active COVID-19. CDR3 in DNA: TGTGCCAGCAGCGTTCAGGGGACAGGGGGCGAAGAGCAGTACTTC. It translates to CASSVQGTGGEEQYF. Full variable domain (remainder filled in from reference TRBV9 and TRBJ2-7): DSGVTQTPKHLITATGQRVTLRCSPRSGDLSVYWYQQSLDQGLQFLIQYYNGEERAKGNILERFSAQQFPDLHSELNLSSLELGDSALYFCASSVQGTGGEEQYFGPGTRLTVT.